In this sample, the clone carrying this T cell receptor beta chain turned up many times. Amplified regions were TCR beta CDR3 sequences from RNA transcripts. The TCR CDR3 first-round RT-PCR relied on the HTBI primer set. MiXCR, applied by TCRdb to the multiplex PCR reads, yields one record per CDR3 protein. The data contain around 690,000 distinct CDR3 sequences, approximately 15% of them singletons. Patients aged 18 to 65 had newly diagnosed hyperthyroidism of under 2 months' duration. Diagnoses used clinical symptoms, serum thyroxine and TRAb, thyroid ultrasound and orbital computed tomography. The data were taken from a study of T cells in Graves' hyperthyroidism and ophthalmopathy. Sequencing input: blood. The source is a man aged 50-60 years with Graves' hyperthyroidism.

In nucleotides, the CDR3 is TGCAGTGCTAGACTGGGACTAGCGTACCAAGAGACCCAGTACTTC. The encoded protein is CSARLGLAYQETQYF. The rearrangement uses TRBV20-1 and TRBJ2-5; the match to TRBD2 covers 10 bases. The CDR3 runs 15 residues. V lost 2 bases to trimming and J lost 0 bases; unmatched junction nucleotides: 3. Germline V CDR1 and CDR2: DFQATT, SNEGSKA (reference sequence).